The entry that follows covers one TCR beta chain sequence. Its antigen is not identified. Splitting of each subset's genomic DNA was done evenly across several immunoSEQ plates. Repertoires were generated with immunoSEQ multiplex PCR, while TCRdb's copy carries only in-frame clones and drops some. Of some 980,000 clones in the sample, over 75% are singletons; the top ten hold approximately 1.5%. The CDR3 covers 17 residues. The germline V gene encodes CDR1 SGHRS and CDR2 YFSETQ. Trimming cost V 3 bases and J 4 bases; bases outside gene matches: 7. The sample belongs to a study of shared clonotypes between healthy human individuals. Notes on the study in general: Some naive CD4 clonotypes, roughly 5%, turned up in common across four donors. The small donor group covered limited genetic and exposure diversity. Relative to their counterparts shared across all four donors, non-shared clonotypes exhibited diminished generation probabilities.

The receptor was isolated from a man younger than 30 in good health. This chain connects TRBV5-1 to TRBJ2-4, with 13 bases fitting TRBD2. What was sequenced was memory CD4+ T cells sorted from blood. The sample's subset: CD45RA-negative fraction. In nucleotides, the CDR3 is TGCGCCAGCAGCTCCACTAGCGGGAGGGACTTAAAAAACATTCAGTACTTC. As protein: CASSSTSGRDLKNIQYF.